The 27 T cell receptor beta chains below were found in one sample sequenced in a study of cytomegalovirus exposure and HLA in healthy donors. The PCR employed 60 Vbeta primers together with 13 Jbeta primers. Clones were sequenced by immunoSEQ multiplex PCR, and TCRdb holds only the in-frame ones, with some missing. The sample records 130,000 to 150,000 clones, 73% being singletons. Sequenced material: PBMCs. The origin of the receptors is a woman aged 18 to 35 in good health and CMV-seronegative.

The chain is built from TRBV27 and TRBJ1-1; TRBD1 matches at 9 bases. The CDR3 contains 16 residues. Germline V CDR1 and CDR2: MNHEY, SMNVEV (reference sequence). The trim removed 5 bases at V and 3 bases at J, leaving 10 bases unmatched. The CDR3 DNA reads TGTGCCAGCAGTACCCAATGGGACAGGGAGTACACTGAAGCTTTCTTT. This encodes CASSTQWDREYTEAFF.

The chain has TRBV28 and TRBJ1-2; TRBD1 agrees at 8 bases. Germline V CDR1 and CDR2: MDHEN, SYDVKM. This CDR3 comprises 12 residues. V shed 4 bases, J shed 7 bases, and the junction held 2 bases outside the gene matches. In nucleotides, the CDR3 is TGTGCCAGCAGTTCGGACAGGGCTGGCTACACCTTC. Protein product: CASSSDRAGYTF.

The chain joins TRBV9 to TRBJ1-1; a possible D gene is TRBD1 (5 bases). Germline assignment: CDR1 SGDLS and CDR2 YYNGEE. Trimming pared 0 bases from V and 10 bases from J, leaving 19 bases between. The CDR3 sequence is 15 residues long. CDR3 DNA: TGTGCCAGCAGCGTAGCTTCGACGGACGGGAGGGGAGCTTTCTTT. Translated: CASSVASTDGRGAFF.

The rearrangement links TRBV11-3 to TRBJ2-1; possible D gene TRBD1, 5 bases. Looked up from germline, CDR1 is SGHNT and CDR2 is YENEEA. The V end lost 0 bases, the J end lost 6 bases, and 9 bases lay between the germline ends. The CDR3 has 14 residues. CDR3 sequence reads: CASSLEGRANEQFF. The CDR3 coding sequence is TGTGCCAGCAGCTTAGAGGGCAGGGCCAATGAGCAGTTCTTC. The variable domain in full, with the rest retrieved from reference TRBV11-3 and TRBJ2-1, is EAGVVQSPRYKIIEKKQPVAFWCNPISGHNTLYWYLQNLGQGPELLIRYENEEAVDDSQLPKDRFSAERLKGVDSTLKIQPAELGDSAVYLCASSLEGRANEQFFGPGTRLTVL.

V usage is TRBV2 and J usage is TRBJ2-5, with TRBD2 as a possible D gene (6 bases). Germline loops: CDR1 SNHLY, CDR2 FYNNEI. V was pared by 7 bases and J by 1 base, with 13 bases between. The CDR3 is made up of 14 amino acids. CDR3 bases: TGTGCCAGCAACTCGGGCGGGGTCCAAGAGACCCAGTACTTC. It is translated as CASNSGGVQETQYF.

V usage is TRBV28 and J usage is TRBJ1-1; tentative D call: TRBD1 (6 bases). The CDR3 contains 14 residues. Germline CDR1 MDHEN, CDR2 SYDVKM. V lost 3 bases and J 2 bases, leaving 10 bases between the germline ends. The CDR3 spells CASSFVRGNTEAFF. As DNA, the CDR3 is TGTGCCAGCAGTTTTGTCAGGGGCAACACTGAAGCTTTCTTT. Looking up the rest from reference TRBV28 and TRBJ1-1 gives the full variable domain: DVKVTQSSRYLVKRTGEKVFLECVQDMDHENMFWYRQDPGLGLRLIYFSYDVKMKEKGDIPEGYSVSREKKERFSLILESASTNQTSMYLCASSFVRGNTEAFFGQGTRLTVV.

The V and J genes are TRBV28 and TRBJ2-7; TRBD2 matches at 14 bases. The germline V gene has CDR1 MDHEN and CDR2 SYDVKM. Trimming removed 7 bases from V and 4 bases from J; junction bases left unmatched: 6. The CDR3 consists of 15 residues. The DNA of the CDR3 is TGTGCCAGCACCATTGGACTAGCGGGAGGTTACGAGCAGTACTTC. Its translation: CASTIGLAGGYEQYF.

This clone came up a few times. This sequence joins TRBV5-8 and TRBJ1-1, with unresolved D. V was shortened by 0 bases and J by 0 bases, with 12 bases between the two germline ends. The CDR3 is made up of 16 amino acids. Per germline, CDR1 SGHTS and CDR2 YDEGEE. The CDR3 region has the DNA TGTGCCAGCAGCTTGGCCGGAGGCAGCGTGAACACTGAAGCTTTCTTT. As protein: CASSLAGGSVNTEAFF.

The chain combines TRBV18 with TRBJ1-4, with D possibly matching TRBD1 (5 bases). With 3 bases removed from V and 6 bases from J, the gap between germline ends came to 11 bases. Germline V gene sequence: CDR1 KGHSH, CDR2 LQKENI. This CDR3 comprises 14 residues. The CDR3 bases are TGTGCCAGCTCACCGCAAGACAGTCATGAAAAACTGTTTTTT. Protein: CASSPQDSHEKLFF. The full variable domain, rest sourced from reference TRBV18 and TRBJ1-4, is NAGVMQNPRHLVRRRGQEARLRCSPMKGHSHVYWYRQLPEEGLKFMVYLQKENIIDESGMPKERFSAEFPKEGPSILRIQQVVRGDSAAYFCASSPQDSHEKLFFGSGTQLSVL.

The chain is built from TRBV5-4 and TRBJ1-1; 10 bases match TRBD1. The length of the CDR3 is 13 residues. The V segment lost 3 bases and the J segment 4 bases; nucleotides outside the gene matches: 0. Germline lookup yields CDR1 SGHNT and CDR2 YYREEE (reference sequence). The CDR3 nucleotides are TGTGCCAGCAGCTGGGACAGGGGCACTGAAGCTTTCTTT. As protein: CASSWDRGTEAFF.

The gene calls are TRBV28 and TRBJ1-2; D call uncertain. CDR3 length: 15 amino acids. With 2 bases removed from V and 4 bases from J, the gap between germline ends came to 14 bases. CDR1 and CDR2 (germline): MDHEN, SYDVKM. The CDR3 nucleotides read TGTGCCAGCAGTTTAGTAACAGACAATTCCTATGGCTACACCTTC. It yields the protein CASSLVTDNSYGYTF.

On this clone: Germline is not matched at one junction end, which may reflect a read error. The V and J genes are TRBV7-9 and TRBJ1-4, with TRBD1 matching over 7 bases. The length of the CDR3 is 17 residues. Germline V gene sequence: CDR1 SEHNR, CDR2 FQNEAQ (reference sequence). Written as DNA, the CDR3 is TGTTCCAGCAGCTCTAGTAGGGGGCCAGCAACTAATGAAAAACTGTTTTTT. Amino acid sequence: CSSSSSRGPATNEKLFF.

V usage is TRBV28 and J usage is TRBJ1-1, with 8 nucleotides matching TRBD1. V trimming: 2 bases; J trimming: 11 bases; junction bases outside the gene matches: 7. The germline gives CDR1 MDHEN, CDR2 SYDVKM. CDR3 length: 13 amino acids. The CDR3 sequence is CASSLDTQGAAFF. The CDR3 DNA reads as TGTGCCAGCAGTTTAGATACCCAGGGGGCGGCTTTCTTT.

V and J are TRBV4-1 and TRBJ2-2; D is undetermined. The CDR3 is 15 residues long. Trimming removed 0 bases from V and 3 bases from J, with 8 bases in between. Germline V gene data show CDR1 as MGHRA and CDR2 as YSYEKL. CDR3 in DNA: TGCGCCAGCAGCCAAGAGGCTAGTGACACCGGGGAGCTGTTTTTT. It codes for CASSQEASDTGELFF.

This chain uses TRBV5-8 with TRBJ2-1; 8 bases match TRBD1. The CDR3 is made up of 14 amino acids. The ends lost 4 bases at V and 8 bases at J; junction bases unmatched: 8. The germline V gene has CDR1 SGHTS and CDR2 YDEGEE. CDR3 residues: CASSPRTGIYEQFF. CDR3 nucleotides: TGTGCCAGCAGCCCCCGGACAGGGATTTATGAGCAGTTCTTC.

This chain connects TRBV11-2 to TRBJ2-1; D is unresolved. Germline CDR1 is SGHAT and CDR2 is FQNNGV. This CDR3 has 14 amino acids. V was pared by 0 bases and J by 5 bases, with 8 bases between. DNA for the CDR3: TGTGCCAGCAGCTTAGATCGTGGGCACAATGAGCAGTTCTTC. It specifies CASSLDRGHNEQFF.

This clone was recorded only once. This chain joins TRBV7-6 and TRBJ2-1; TRBD2 agrees at 9 bases. The CDR3 consists of 15 residues. In germline, CDR1 is SGHVS, CDR2 FNYEAQ. Unmatched junction bases numbered 4, after V lost 1 base and J lost 6 bases. Here the CDR3 reads CASSLGSGSFNEQFF. The CDR3 DNA sequence: TGTGCCAGCAGCTTAGGTAGCGGGAGTTTCAATGAGCAGTTCTTC. Together with reference TRBV7-6 and TRBJ2-1, the CDR3 gives the full variable domain: GAGVSQSPRYKVTKRGQDVALRCDPISGHVSLYWYRQALGQGPEFLTYFNYEAQQDKSGLPNDRFSAERPEGSISTLTIQRTEQRDSAMYRCASSLGSGSFNEQFFGPGTRLTVL.

The chain employs TRBV27 and TRBJ1-4; 7 bases map to TRBD1. This CDR3 has 15 amino acids. Looked up from germline, CDR1 is MNHEY and CDR2 is SMNVEV (reference sequence). With 2 bases clipped from V and 8 bases from J, the junction kept 8 bases outside the gene matches. The CDR3 bases are TGTGCCAGCAGTTTACAGGGGGTGGGGGGAGAAAAACTGTTTTTT. Protein sequence: CASSLQGVGGEKLFF.

The chain combines TRBV5-4 with TRBJ1-6; D not certain. The V gene lost 4 bases and the J gene lost 6 bases, with 11 bases spanning the gap. This CDR3 has 14 amino acids. Germline V gene sequence: CDR1 SGHNT, CDR2 YYREEE (reference sequence). The CDR3 loop reads CASSPRERNSPLHF. As DNA, the CDR3 is TGTGCCAGCAGCCCTAGGGAGCGTAATTCACCCCTCCACTTT.

The chain is built from TRBV19 and TRBJ1-4, with D tentatively TRBD1 (5 bases). The CDR3 is 15 residues long. The germline V gene has CDR1 LNHDA and CDR2 SQIVND (reference sequence). V dropped 6 bases and J dropped 1 base, with 12 bases sitting between them. CDR3 bases: TGTGCCAGTAGAATATCCGACAGAACTAATGAAAAACTGTTTTTT. Translating gives CASRISDRTNEKLFF.

This clone came up once. The chain recombines TRBV29-1 with TRBJ2-1; D may be TRBD2 (6 bases). CDR1 SQVTM and CDR2 ANQGSEA come from the germline V gene. Trimming stripped 8 bases from V and 9 bases from J, with 23 bases between. There are 14 residues in the CDR3. CDR3 nucleotides: TGCAGCTCCTCGAAGGGACTCCAGGACGGTGAGCAGTTCTTC. As protein: CSSSKGLQDGEQFF.

CDR3 nucleotides: TGCGCCAGCAGCCCCTATTTATTCCAGGGCTACGAGCAGTACTTC. Translated: CASSPYLFQGYEQYF. The rearrangement joins TRBV4-3 to TRBJ2-5; D is possibly TRBD1 (5 bases). The end of the DNA fits TRBJ2-7 better, so the J call may be wrong. This CDR3 has 15 amino acids. Germline lookup yields CDR1 LGHNA and CDR2 YSLEER.

The gene calls are TRBV5-4 and TRBJ1-2; D is unclear. The CDR3 length is 14 residues. From germline, CDR1 is SGHNT and CDR2 YYREEE (reference sequence). Trimming stripped 3 bases from V and 1 base from J, with 10 bases between. Here the CDR3 reads CASSWSEGNYGYTF. The CDR3 DNA follows: TGTGCCAGCAGCTGGTCCGAGGGTAACTATGGCTACACCTTC.

This clone has only a few counts. The chain joins TRBV28 to TRBJ2-3, with 7 bases that match TRBD1. Per the germline V gene, CDR1 is MDHEN and CDR2 is SYDVKM. This CDR3 is 12 amino acids long. The trim removed 8 bases at V and 7 bases at J, leaving 6 bases unmatched. Written as DNA, the CDR3 is TGTGCCAGCCGGACAGGCTTTCATACGCAGTATTTT. Encoded protein: CASRTGFHTQYF.

V gene TRBV5-5 combines with J gene TRBJ1-4; 9 nucleotides align to TRBD1. V was clipped by 4 bases and J by 7 bases; unmatched bases: 8. The germline CDR1 and CDR2 sequences are SGHKS and YYEKEE (reference sequence). The CDR3 covers 15 residues. The CDR3 DNA sequence: TGTGCCAGCAGCCTACACAGGGGGCAAGGTGAAAAACTGTTTTTT. Amino acid sequence: CASSLHRGQGEKLFF.

This chain joins TRBV5-6 and TRBJ2-7, with 7 positions matching TRBD2. Per the germline V gene, CDR1 is SGHDT and CDR2 is YYEEEE. The J segment lost 0 bases and the V segment lost 0 bases, leaving 3 bases of the junction unmatched. This CDR3 spans 15 amino acids. The CDR3 nucleotides read TGTGCCAGCAGCTTGGGCGGGGGTAACTCCTACGAGCAGTACTTC. Its translation: CASSLGGGNSYEQYF.

This chain joins TRBV6-5 and TRBJ2-7; D remains unclear. The CDR3 totals 14 residues. V lost 0 bases, J lost 2 bases, and 8 bases lay in between. CDR1 and CDR2 from the germline V gene are MNHEY and SVGAGI. The CDR3: CASSYSGPTYEQYF. For the CDR3, the DNA is TGTGCCAGCAGTTACTCGGGCCCCACCTACGAGCAGTACTTC.